What follows are 27 T cell receptor beta chains derived from one specimen sequenced in a study of blood T cells in healthy people across ages. The authors ran a second PCR of about 6 to 11 cycles using a sample-barcoded 5' primer and a J-beta primer mix. From the 5' RACE reads, TCRdb called clonotypes with MiXCR, one entry per CDR3 protein. Seen here are over a million distinct CDR3 sequences, 42% observed once, and the top ten hold approximately 7.9%. Sequencing input: blood. The receptors originated from a woman younger than 30 in good health.

This chain uses TRBV3-1 with TRBJ2-1; 7 bases are shared with TRBD2. The germline V gene encodes CDR1 LGHDT and CDR2 YNNKEL (reference sequence). Trimming removed 4 bases from V and 4 bases from J; junction bases left unmatched: 7. The CDR3 has 15 amino acids. In DNA form, the CDR3 reads TGTGCCAGCAGCCGTATAGAGGGAGGGTACAATGAGCAGTTCTTC. Translation gives CASSRIEGGYNEQFF.

The rearrangement joins TRBV20-1 to TRBJ2-7; perhaps TRBD2 as D (7 bases). The CDR3 consists of 16 residues. CDR1 DFQATT and CDR2 SNEGSKA come from the germline V gene (reference sequence). Deletions cut 3 bases from V and 4 bases from J, with 22 bases between. This chain's CDR3 is CSARGGGGRKGYEQYF. The CDR3 bases are TGCAGTGCTAGGGGTGGGGGCGGGAGAAAGGGATACGAGCAGTACTTC.

This clonotype occurred a few times. The V and J genes are TRBV11-2 and TRBJ2-1, with D possibly TRBD2 on 5 matching bases. Germline V gene data show CDR1 as SGHAT and CDR2 as FQNNGV. This CDR3 is 14 amino acids long. Deletions cut 5 bases from V and 5 bases from J, with 13 bases between. The CDR3 region is CASSPGNGNNEQFF. The CDR3 nucleotides read TGTGCCAGCAGCCCGGGGAACGGAAACAATGAGCAGTTCTTC.

This chain links TRBV7-9 with TRBJ2-7, with 10 bases that match TRBD1. The CDR3 is made up of 16 amino acids. V lost 4 bases to trimming and J lost 7 bases; unmatched junction nucleotides: 13. Germline-derived CDR1 and CDR2 are SEHNR and FQNEAQ (reference sequence). CDR3 residues: CASSSRDRGSYNEQYF. The DNA for the CDR3 is TGTGCCAGCAGCTCCCGGGACAGGGGTAGCTACAATGAGCAGTACTTC.

V gene TRBV7-9 combines with J gene TRBJ2-3; 9 nucleotides match TRBD1. Germline CDR1 is SEHNR and CDR2 is FQNEAQ (reference sequence). J was trimmed by 4 bases and V by 4 bases; bases with no gene match: 12. The CDR3 runs 17 residues. The CDR3 sequence is CASSSYTGTGRADTQYF. CDR3 nucleotides: TGTGCCAGCAGCTCCTATACCGGGACAGGGAGAGCAGATACGCAGTATTTT.

This clonotype was detected only a few times. V and J are TRBV4-1 and TRBJ2-3; 10 positions agree with TRBD2. This CDR3 region has 18 residues. The J segment lost 5 bases and the V segment lost 0 bases, leaving 11 bases of the junction unmatched. Germline assignment: CDR1 MGHRA and CDR2 YSYEKL. CDR3 loop: CASSQEGSGRSWVDTQYF. The CDR3 DNA is TGCGCCAGCAGCCAAGAGGGTAGCGGGAGGAGTTGGGTAGATACGCAGTATTTT.

The J gene is TRBJ2-4, the V gene TRBV6-4, with a possible D match to TRBD2 (5 bases). The CDR3 totals 12 residues. Trimming pared 8 bases from V and 11 bases from J, leaving 16 bases between. CDR1 and CDR2 (germline): MRHNA, SNTAGT. CDR3 sequence (DNA): TGTGCCAGCCCGCGGGTCCCAAGGGTTCAGTACTTC. It specifies CASPRVPRVQYF.

The V and J genes are TRBV6-2 or TRBV6-3 and TRBJ2-7; no definite D call. The CDR3 is made up of 17 amino acids. The germline V gene encodes CDR1 MNHEY and CDR2 SVGEGT. V dropped 2 bases and J dropped 0 bases, with 17 bases sitting between them. The CDR3 protein is CASSYGSVGKSSYEQYF. The DNA of the CDR3 is TGTGCCAGCAGTTACGGGTCGGTTGGGAAAAGCTCCTACGAGCAGTACTTC.

This clonotype came up a few times. The chain joins TRBV29-1 to TRBJ2-5; tentatively, D is TRBD1 or TRBD2 (5 bases each). From germline, CDR1 is SQVTM and CDR2 ANQGSEA. V lost 1 base and J 5 bases, leaving 20 bases between the germline ends. CDR3 size: 16 residues. The CDR3 DNA is TGCAGCGTTGAAGGAGATCCGGGACCTGAGTGGGAGACCCAGTACTTC. It codes for CSVEGDPGPEWETQYF.

This clonotype was detected only a few times. The chain links TRBV15 to TRBJ2-3, with D uncertain. Germline values: CDR1 LNHNV, CDR2 YYDKDF (reference sequence). V lost 0 bases, J lost 2 bases, and 12 bases lay in between. The length of the CDR3 is 16 residues. The CDR3 coding sequence is TGTGCCACCAGCAGAGAGTCTGGATCCTACACAGATACGCAGTATTTT. Encoded protein: CATSRESGSYTDTQYF.

As regards this clonotype: The junction differs from germline at one of its ends, possibly a read error. The chain combines TRBV12-3 or TRBV12-4 with TRBJ2-3; no definite D call. The CDR3 spans 17 residues. In DNA, the CDR3 is TGTGCCATCAGTGAGGCCTCTAGTGTATTTAGCACAGATACGCAGTATTTT. Translation gives CAISEASSVFSTDTQYF.

This clonotype was found a few times. J is TRBJ2-3 and V is TRBV6-5; the D gene is possibly TRBD2 (6 bases). V was trimmed by 5 bases and J by 2 bases, leaving 11 bases between them. The germline CDR1 and CDR2 sequences are MNHEY and SVGAGI. CDR3 length: 14 amino acids. CDR3 bases: TGTGCCAGCAGTGCTAGCGAAATCACAGATACGCAGTATTTT. Translated, it gives CASSASEITDTQYF.

The chain recombines TRBV4-1 with TRBJ2-1, with 8 nucleotides matching TRBD1. The J call is doubtful: the DNA matches TRBJ2-7 better. This CDR3 region has 17 residues. The germline CDR1 and CDR2 sequences are MGHRA and YSYEKL. The CDR3 DNA reads as TGCGCCAGCAGCCAAGGTCTACAGGGGGGAACCTACAATGAGCAGTACTTC. Its protein product is CASSQGLQGGTYNEQYF.

The V and J genes are TRBV6-2 or TRBV6-3 and TRBJ1-2, with D possibly matching TRBD1 (6 bases). The CDR3 extends over 13 amino acids. The V end lost 5 bases, the J end lost 3 bases, and 10 bases lay between the germline ends. The V gene's germline CDR1 is MNHEY and CDR2 SVGEGT. CDR3 in amino acids: CASSRQAHYGYTF. CDR3 DNA sequence: TGTGCCAGCAGTCGACAGGCCCACTATGGCTACACCTTC.

The chain links TRBV20-1 to TRBJ1-4; D might be TRBD1 (5 bases). V was shortened by 6 bases and J by 6 bases, with 17 bases between the two germline ends. Germline V gene sequence: CDR1 DFQATT, CDR2 SNEGSKA (reference sequence). The CDR3 is made up of 14 amino acids. DNA for the CDR3: TGCAGTGCAAGACCCCCGGGGGTTCATGAAAAACTGTTTTTT. It codes for CSARPPGVHEKLFF.

This clonotype was recorded a few times. The chain combines TRBV25-1 with TRBJ1-5; D not resolved. Trimming pared 5 bases from V and 5 bases from J, leaving 7 bases between. The CDR3 is 12 residues long. CDR1 MGHDK and CDR2 SYGVNS come from the germline V gene. This CDR3 is CASSSDYQPQHF. The CDR3 DNA is TGTGCCAGCAGTTCTGACTATCAGCCCCAGCATTTT.

This rearrangement joins TRBV6-2 or TRBV6-3 to TRBJ2-1, with 10 bases aligning to TRBD2. Germline CDR1 reads MNHEY; CDR2 reads SVGEGT. The CDR3 sequence is 19 residues long. J was trimmed by 0 bases and V by 4 bases; bases with no gene match: 12. The CDR3 loop reads CASSSQRGGYRSSYNEQFF. Written as DNA, the CDR3 is TGTGCCAGCAGTTCCCAGCGGGGGGGCTATAGGAGCTCCTACAATGAGCAGTTCTTC.

The V and J genes are TRBV25-1 and TRBJ1-5; D remains unclear. Trimming shortened V by 2 bases and J by 11 bases, and 10 bases separated the two germline ends. The CDR3 spans 12 residues. Germline values: CDR1 MGHDK, CDR2 SYGVNS. CDR3: CASSEGVGAQHF. CDR3 nucleotide sequence: TGTGCCAGCAGTGAAGGGGTGGGAGCCCAGCATTTT.

The gene calls are TRBV20-1 and TRBJ1-1; a possible D gene is TRBD1 (5 bases). This CDR3 contains 14 residues. V was cut by 3 bases and J by 4 bases, with 15 bases left in between. From germline, CDR1 is DFQATT and CDR2 SNEGSKA (reference sequence). For the CDR3, the DNA is TGCAGTGCTAGGGGGCCCAGAGGGACCACTGAAGCTTTCTTT. Translated: CSARGPRGTTEAFF.

This clonotype was picked up a small number of times. The V call is TRBV5-1, the J call TRBJ2-3; the match to TRBD1 covers 9 bases. CDR1 is SGHRS, CDR2 YFSETQ, per germline. V lost 6 bases, J lost 2 bases, and 7 bases stayed unmatched. There are 15 residues in the CDR3. CDR3 coding DNA: TGCGCCAGCATATCCGGGGACAGGGACACAGATACGCAGTATTTT. Protein: CASISGDRDTDTQYF.

This clonotype was seen only a few times. This chain links TRBV4-1 with TRBJ2-5; 9 bases match TRBD2. The CDR3 runs to 15 residues. Germline CDR1 MGHRA, CDR2 YSYEKL. Unmatched junction bases numbered 4, after V lost 0 bases and J lost 5 bases. The CDR3 sequence: CASSQDWLAGETQYF. The CDR3 nucleotides read TGCGCCAGCAGCCAAGACTGGCTAGCGGGGGAGACCCAGTACTTC.

This clonotype was counted between two and nine times. The V call is TRBV29-1, the J call TRBJ1-2; D is unclear. Germline V gives CDR1 SQVTM, CDR2 ANQGSEA. The CDR3 contains 13 residues. V was cut by 6 bases and J by 1 base, with 12 bases left in between. CDR3: CSVLLVLNYGYTF. In DNA form, the CDR3 reads TGCAGCGTGCTCCTGGTACTTAACTATGGCTACACCTTC.

The chain carries TRBV29-1 and TRBJ2-5; D call uncertain. The CDR3 loop spans 10 amino acids. Germline loops: CDR1 SQVTM, CDR2 ANQGSEA. V was shortened by 6 bases and J by 11 bases, with 13 bases between the two germline ends. This chain's CDR3 is CSVNDNEQYF. CDR3 nucleotides: TGCAGCGTCAATGACAATGAGCAGTACTTC. Filled out from reference TRBV29-1 and TRBJ2-5, the complete variable domain reads SAVISQKPSRDICQRGTSLTIQCQVDSQVTMMFWYRQQPGQSLTLIATANQGSEATYESGFVIDKFPISRPNLTFSTLTVSNMSPEDSSIYLCSVNDNEQYFGPGTRLLVL.

The chain recombines TRBV7-2 with TRBJ1-2; 10 bases map to TRBD1. The CDR3 runs to 14 residues. CDR1 and CDR2 from the germline V gene are SGHTA and FQGNSA. Trimming took 5 bases from V and 6 from J; bases not matched to a gene: 6. CDR3 in DNA: TGTGCCAGCAGCGACCGACAGGGGGCAAATGGCTACACCTTC. Translation gives CASSDRQGANGYTF.

The V gene is TRBV3-1, the J gene TRBJ2-3, with 10 nucleotides matching TRBD2. The germline CDR1 and CDR2 sequences are LGHDT and YNNKEL (reference sequence). V was pared by 1 base and J by 7 bases, with 8 bases of the junction left unmatched. The CDR3 sequence is 16 residues long. The CDR3 nucleotides are TGTGCCAGCAGCCAAGTTATTGGGACTAGCGCAAATACGCAGTATTTT. This translates into CASSQVIGTSANTQYF.

The chain is built from TRBV5-6 and TRBJ2-2, with a weak D call TRBD1 (6 bases). The length of the CDR3 is 16 residues. The ends were cut back, 0 bases at V and 0 bases at J, with 9 bases in the middle. Germline CDR1 reads SGHDT; CDR2 reads YYEEEE. This CDR3 is CASSLDSGANTGELFF. CDR3 bases: TGTGCCAGCAGCTTGGATTCAGGGGCGAACACCGGGGAGCTGTTTTTT.

Points on this clonotype: A junction end diverges from the germline sequence, so it may reflect a read error. The V call is TRBV20-1, the J call TRBJ2-1; D is perhaps TRBD2 (7 bases). The length of the CDR3 is 15 residues. Germline V lookup: CDR1 DFQATT, CDR2 SNEGSKA (reference sequence). CDR3: CSAGDRGGAYNEQFF. Here the CDR3 DNA reads TGCAGTGCTGGAGATAGGGGGGGGGCGTACAATGAGCAGTTCTTC.